This paragraph covers one TCR beta chain sequence. What it recognizes is unknown. Researchers ran the PCR with 60 Vbeta and 13 Jbeta primers. Clones were read by immunoSEQ multiplex PCR, and TCRdb kept only the in-frame ones, dropping some. The data hold under 200,000 clones, with approximately 80% observed a single time. CDR1 and CDR2 from the germline V gene are SGHDT and YYEEEE. Trimming took off 4 bases at V and 2 bases at J, with 19 bases between the two ends. The CDR3 is made up of 16 amino acids. The data are from a study of cytomegalovirus exposure and HLA in healthy donors. Study-level points and caveats: In a later analysis, most CMV-associated TCR beta chains appeared HLA-restricted.

The chain carries TRBV5-6 and TRBJ2-7; TRBD2 might be the D (7 bases). This receptor was obtained from a woman aged 45-65 years in good health and CMV-seronegative. Sequencing input: PBMCs. This chain's CDR3 is CASSRLRRGTTYEQYF. The CDR3, as DNA: TGTGCCAGCAGCCGCCTCAGGCGGGGGACAACCTACGAGCAGTACTTC.